These 25 T cell receptor beta chains were sequenced from one sample in a study of cytomegalovirus exposure and HLA in healthy donors. The study ran its PCR with 60 Vbeta and 13 Jbeta primers. Repertoires were generated with immunoSEQ multiplex PCR, while TCRdb's copy carries only in-frame clones and drops some. The sample has 95,000 to 150,000 clones, roughly 78% seen once. The sequencing sample was made of PBMCs. These TCRs come from a man aged 25 to 45 in good health and CMV-seropositive.

This clone showed up just once. The rearrangement joins TRBV4-2 to TRBJ2-7, with 11 bases lining up with TRBD2. This CDR3 region has 16 residues. The V gene's germline CDR1 is LGHNA and CDR2 YNFKEQ. The ends lost 0 bases at V and 5 bases at J; junction bases unmatched: 6. Written as DNA, the CDR3 is TGTGCCAGCAGCCAAGAACTACTAGCGGGAGTGAACGAGCAGTACTTC. Residues: CASSQELLAGVNEQYF.

The chain combines TRBV6-5 with TRBJ2-3; 8 nucleotides match TRBD1. Trimming took 2 bases from V and 3 from J; bases not matched to a gene: 7. Germline assignment: CDR1 MNHEY and CDR2 SVGAGI. There are 16 residues in the CDR3. The CDR3 DNA is TGTGCCAGCAGTTACCTCAGGACAGGGCCGACAGATACGCAGTATTTT. It specifies CASSYLRTGPTDTQYF.

In DNA form, the CDR3 reads TGTGCCAGCACCAAGGACATCGGCGAGCAGTACTTC. Translating gives CASTKDIGEQYF. The chain recombines TRBV7-2 with TRBJ2-7; the D gene is possibly TRBD1 (5 bases). The CDR3 runs to 12 residues. V shed 7 bases and J shed 6 bases, with 13 bases lying between them. Germline CDR1 reads SGHTA; CDR2 reads FQGNSA.

The chain has TRBV11-2 and TRBJ2-3; possibly TRBD2 for D (6 bases). CDR3 length: 17 residues. V was shortened by 6 bases and J by 2 bases, with 21 bases between the two germline ends. CDR1 and CDR2 (germline): SGHAT, FQNNGV. The CDR3 nucleotides read TGTGCCAGCAGTCCGACCACTAGCCCAAAAAACACAGATACGCAGTATTTT. This translates into CASSPTTSPKNTDTQYF.

The genes are TRBV10-3 and TRBJ2-1; 11 bases agree with TRBD1. CDR3 size: 18 residues. The germline V gene has CDR1 ENHRY and CDR2 SYGVKD. The junction had 8 bases not matched to a gene; V was cut back by 2 bases and J by 2 bases. Here the CDR3 reads CAISETGLGQGAYNEQFF. The DNA of the CDR3 is TGTGCCATCAGTGAGACGGGATTGGGACAGGGGGCCTACAATGAGCAGTTCTTC.

The rearrangement links TRBV27 to TRBJ1-1; a weak D match, TRBD1 (5 bases). Per the germline V gene, CDR1 is MNHEY and CDR2 is SMNVEV (reference sequence). This CDR3 has 13 residues. V gave up 6 bases and J gave up 4 bases, with 12 bases separating them. The DNA for the CDR3 is TGTGCCAGCAGGAGAAGGGGCATCACTGAAGCTTTCTTT. Amino acids: CASRRRGITEAFF.

V gene TRBV5-4 combines with J gene TRBJ1-3; no clear D. Trimming shortened V by 2 bases and J by 3 bases, and 9 bases separated the two germline ends. CDR1 is SGHNT, CDR2 YYREEE, per germline (reference sequence). This CDR3 comprises 14 residues. The CDR3 region is CASSFGGDGNTIYF. The CDR3 nucleotides are TGTGCCAGCAGCTTTGGCGGGGATGGAAACACCATATATTTT.

The rearrangement joins TRBV4-2 to TRBJ1-4; D is uncertain. The germline V gene has CDR1 LGHNA and CDR2 YNFKEQ. The length of the CDR3 is 15 residues. Trimming shortened V by 5 bases and J by 0 bases, and 10 bases separated the two germline ends. CDR3 amino acids: CASSFRHATNEKLFF. The DNA for the CDR3 is TGTGCCAGCAGCTTTCGACACGCAACTAATGAAAAACTGTTTTTT.

The CDR3 DNA reads TGTGCCAGCAGCCTCGGAGCTAGCACAGATACGCAGTATTTT. Protein: CASSLGASTDTQYF. The chain carries TRBV7-3 and TRBJ2-3; D is unclear. CDR1 is SGHTA and CDR2 is FQGTGA in the germline V gene. V was pared by 5 bases and J by 0 bases, with 9 bases between. The CDR3 is made up of 14 amino acids.

This clone was detected only a few times. The chain has TRBV6-6 and TRBJ2-7, with no clear D. The germline V gene encodes CDR1 MNHNY and CDR2 SVGAGI (reference sequence). The CDR3 loop spans 12 amino acids. The V gene lost 2 bases and the J gene lost 4 bases, with 6 bases spanning the gap. CDR3 in amino acids: CASSYGQYEQYF. The CDR3 DNA is TGTGCCAGCAGTTACGGCCAGTACGAGCAGTACTTC.

The chain uses TRBV27 and TRBJ2-3; TRBD2 agrees at 7 bases. Germline lookup yields CDR1 MNHEY and CDR2 SMNVEV (reference sequence). The CDR3 has 14 residues. The V segment lost 8 bases and the J segment 2 bases; nucleotides outside the gene matches: 7. Here the CDR3 DNA reads TGTGCCAGCCGGCTAGCGGAGAACACAGATACGCAGTATTTT. It translates to CASRLAENTDTQYF.

The rearrangement joins TRBV10-2 to TRBJ2-3; TRBD2 matches 13 bases. The trim removed 8 bases at V and 4 bases at J, leaving 9 bases unmatched. There are 16 residues in the CDR3. Germline V gene sequence: CDR1 WSHSY, CDR2 SAAADI. CDR3 protein: CASFDPGLAGADTQYF. CDR3 bases: TGCGCCAGCTTCGACCCTGGACTAGCGGGGGCAGATACGCAGTATTTT.

In DNA, the CDR3 is TGTGCCAGCTCACCACCGGCCTCCTACAATGAGCAGTTCTTC. It translates to CASSPPASYNEQFF. This chain links TRBV18 with TRBJ2-1; D gene uncertain. The CDR3 extends over 14 amino acids. Germline values: CDR1 KGHSH, CDR2 LQKENI. V lost 0 bases to trimming and J lost 0 bases, with 3 bases between them.

DNA of the CDR3: TGTGCCAGCAATCAGGGGAGAGTTTCCTACGAGCAGTACTTC. Translated: CASNQGRVSYEQYF. This rearrangement joins TRBV28 to TRBJ2-7, with D perhaps matching TRBD1 (6 bases). This CDR3 is 14 amino acids long. The V gene's germline CDR1 is MDHEN and CDR2 SYDVKM. The V end was cut by 7 bases, the J end by 1 base, with 14 bases between.

The chain couples TRBV2 to TRBJ1-2; D gene unclear. Trimming pared 1 base from V and 4 bases from J, leaving 10 bases between. The CDR3 covers 14 residues. Looked up from germline, CDR1 is SNHLY and CDR2 is FYNNEI. The CDR3 spells CASSEGAKPYGYTF. In DNA form, the CDR3 reads TGTGCCAGCAGTGAAGGGGCTAAACCCTATGGCTACACCTTC.

The chain couples TRBV19 to TRBJ1-5, with TRBD1 matching over 7 bases. Germline assignment: CDR1 LNHDA and CDR2 SQIVND (reference sequence). CDR3 length: 14 residues. Germline trimming cut 6 bases from V and 6 bases from J; bases unmatched to any gene: 8. The CDR3 here is CASSVTGLSQPQHF. The CDR3 DNA sequence: TGTGCCAGTAGCGTGACAGGGCTTAGTCAGCCCCAGCATTTT.

This clone was observed once. The CDR3 DNA reads as TGTGCCAGCAGTCCCGGGACTTTTAAGGGGGCCAACGTCCTGACTTTC. It codes for CASSPGTFKGANVLTF. V gene TRBV27 combines with J gene TRBJ2-6, with a weak D call TRBD2 (6 bases). The CDR3 sequence is 16 residues long. V was cut by 5 bases and J by 4 bases, with 15 bases left in between. Germline CDR1 MNHEY, CDR2 SMNVEV (reference sequence). Drawing the rest from reference TRBV27 and TRBJ2-6, the complete variable domain is EAQVTQNPRYLITVTGKKLTVTCSQNMNHEYMSWYRQDPGLGLRQIYYSMNVEVTDKGDVPEGYKVSRKEKRNFPLILESPSPNQTSLYFCASSPGTFKGANVLTFGAGSRLTVL.

The V gene is TRBV27, the J gene TRBJ1-1; 7 bases line up with TRBD1. This CDR3 contains 12 residues. Per germline, CDR1 MNHEY and CDR2 SMNVEV (reference sequence). The trim removed 6 bases at V and 8 bases at J, leaving 6 bases unmatched. The CDR3: CASSSPGGEAFF. CDR3 DNA: TGTGCCAGCAGCAGCCCAGGGGGAGAAGCTTTCTTT.

V gene TRBV5-1 combines with J gene TRBJ1-1; 8 positions agree with TRBD1. The CDR3 has 14 residues. CDR1 and CDR2 (germline): SGHRS, YFSETQ. V was pared by 5 bases and J by 0 bases, with 3 bases of the junction left unmatched. For the CDR3, the DNA is TGCGCCAGCAGACCGACAGGGGTGAACACTGAAGCTTTCTTT. Translating gives CASRPTGVNTEAFF.

V gene TRBV18 combines with J gene TRBJ2-1; 16 bases match TRBD2. CDR3 length equals 16 residues. The V segment lost 0 bases and the J segment 7 bases; nucleotides outside the gene matches: 0. Germline V gene sequence: CDR1 KGHSH, CDR2 LQKENI. Here the CDR3 reads CASSPPGLAGGNEQFF. In nucleotides, the CDR3 is TGTGCCAGCTCACCACCGGGACTAGCGGGGGGGAATGAGCAGTTCTTC.

The chain carries TRBV5-1 and TRBJ2-2, with D possibly matching TRBD1 (5 bases). The V end lost 5 bases, the J end lost 1 base, and 12 bases lay between the germline ends. Germline values: CDR1 SGHRS, CDR2 YFSETQ. This CDR3 contains 15 residues. The chain's CDR3 is CASRVVGVNTGELFF. CDR3 DNA sequence: TGCGCCAGCAGGGTTGTAGGGGTGAACACCGGGGAGCTGTTTTTT.

V is TRBV7-2 and J is TRBJ1-5; 11 bases fit TRBD1. The CDR3 runs to 15 residues. The V segment lost 1 base and the J segment 5 bases; nucleotides outside the gene matches: 1. CDR1 and CDR2 (germline): SGHTA, FQGNSA. CDR3 sequence reads: CASSLGTGGDQPQHF. The CDR3 DNA sequence: TGTGCCAGCAGCTTAGGGACAGGGGGCGATCAGCCCCAGCATTTT. Combining the CDR3 with reference TRBV7-2 and TRBJ1-5 gives the whole variable domain GAGVSQSPSNKVTEKGKDVELRCDPISGHTALYWYRQSLGQGLEFLIYFQGNSAPDKSGLPSDRFSAERTGGSVSTLTIQRTQQEDSAVYLCASSLGTGGDQPQHFGDGTRLSIL.

This chain uses TRBV4-3 with TRBJ2-1, with 8 positions matching TRBD2. The CDR3 has 18 residues. CDR1 is LGHNA, CDR2 YSLEER, per germline. With V trimmed by 0 bases and J by 0 bases, 7 bases remained unmatched. This chain's CDR3 is CASSQDYWTSSSYNEQFF. The CDR3 DNA follows: TGCGCCAGCAGCCAAGATTATTGGACTAGCTCCTCCTACAATGAGCAGTTCTTC.

This chain joins TRBV27 and TRBJ2-7; TRBD2 matches at 8 bases. Losses at the gene ends were 2 bases for V and 4 bases for J; bases not matched to a gene: 7. Germline V gene data show CDR1 as MNHEY and CDR2 as SMNVEV (reference sequence). CDR3 length: 15 residues. DNA of the CDR3: TGTGCCAGCAGTTTAAGTGGGACTAGAGGATACGAGCAGTACTTC. Its translation: CASSLSGTRGYEQYF.

This clone showed up just a few times. The conserved final phenylalanine or tryptophan is absent from the CDR3, which likely points to a read error. Here the CDR3 reads CASSTDRGEQYL. In DNA form, the CDR3 reads TGCGCCAGCAGCACAGACAGGGGCGAGCAGTACCTC. The V call is TRBV5-1, the J call TRBJ2-7, with 8 bases that match TRBD1. This CDR3 contains 12 residues. Germline values: CDR1 SGHRS, CDR2 YFSETQ. V dropped 4 bases and J dropped 6; count of bases not matched to a gene: 3.